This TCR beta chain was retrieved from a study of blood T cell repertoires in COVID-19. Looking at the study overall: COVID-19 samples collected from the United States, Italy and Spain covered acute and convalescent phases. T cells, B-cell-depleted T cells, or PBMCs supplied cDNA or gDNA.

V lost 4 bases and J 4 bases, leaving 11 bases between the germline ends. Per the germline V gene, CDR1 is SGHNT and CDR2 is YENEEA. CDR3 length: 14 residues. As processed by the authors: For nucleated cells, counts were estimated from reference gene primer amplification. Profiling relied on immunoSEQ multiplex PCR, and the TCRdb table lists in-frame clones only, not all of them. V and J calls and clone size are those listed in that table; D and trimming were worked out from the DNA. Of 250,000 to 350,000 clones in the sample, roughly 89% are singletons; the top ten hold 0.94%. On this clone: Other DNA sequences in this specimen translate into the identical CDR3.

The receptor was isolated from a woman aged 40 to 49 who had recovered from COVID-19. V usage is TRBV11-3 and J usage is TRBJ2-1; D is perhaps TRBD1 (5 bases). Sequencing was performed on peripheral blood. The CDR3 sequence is CASSSGLAYNEQFF. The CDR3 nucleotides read TGTGCCAGCAGCTCAGGGCTCGCGTACAATGAGCAGTTCTTC.